This TCR beta chain was observed in a study of blood T cell repertoires in COVID-19. For the study at large: Whether acute or convalescent, the COVID-19 samples came from the United States, Italy and Spain. T cells, B-cell-depleted T cells, or PBMCs provided the cDNA or gDNA that served as material.

The CDR3 covers 16 residues. Germline V lookup: CDR1 MGHDK, CDR2 SYGVNS. The V segment lost 7 bases and the J segment 3 bases; nucleotides outside the gene matches: 8. Source study methods: Using reference gene primer amplification, nucleated cell counts were estimated. TCRdb's copy holds only in-frame clones and misses some; the assay was immunoSEQ multiplex PCR. The V and J calls and clone size are taken from that table; D and trimming were inferred from the DNA. This table has fewer than 40,000 clones, approximately 86% appearing once. This sequence joins TRBV25-1 and TRBJ2-1, with 11 positions matching TRBD2. The sequenced material came from peripheral blood. This TCR came from a human donor in a cohort sampled during active COVID-19. The CDR3 sequence is CASKTVAGGNYNEQFF. Here the CDR3 DNA reads TGTGCCAGCAAAACAGTAGCGGGGGGGAACTACAATGAGCAGTTCTTC. Full variable domain (outside the CDR3, taken from reference TRBV25-1 and TRBJ2-1): EADIYQTPRYLVIGTGKKITLECSQTMGHDKMYWYQQDPGMELHLIHYSYGVNSTEKGDLSSESTVSRIRTEHFPLTLESARPSHTSQYLCASKTVAGGNYNEQFFGPGTRLTVL.